Listed below are T cell receptor beta chains from one sample, sequenced in a study of blood T cells in healthy people across ages. TCRdb used MiXCR to reprocess the 5' RACE reads, holding one entry per CDR3 protein. The sample contains some 1.5 million distinct CDR3 sequences, 28% of which appear only once. Sequenced: blood. Receptors originate from a young woman in good health. Both conserved end residues are part of each CDR3. The D gene is left open where the match is weak. A row's size may be missing; if present it is once, few, many or a size class.

D gene: -
clone size: few
J gene: TRBJ1-1
V gene: TRBV6-5
CDR3 DNA: TGTGCCAGCAGCCCACCCGCGGTCACTGAAGCTTTCTTT
CDR3 protein: CASSPPAVTEAFF

D gene: -
clone size: many
J gene: TRBJ2-7
V gene: TRBV6-1
CDR3 DNA: TGTGCCAGCAGTCCAACCGGGCCCTACGAGCAGTACTTC
CDR3 protein: CASSPTGPYEQYF

D gene: TRBD2
clone size: -
J gene: TRBJ2-1
V gene: TRBV5-1
CDR3 DNA: TGCGCCAGCAGCCCCCCGGGACTAGCGGGGCGGGCGGAGCAGTTCTTC
CDR3 protein: CASSPPGLAGRAEQFF

D gene: -
clone size: -
J gene: TRBJ2-2
V gene: TRBV29-1
CDR3 DNA: TGCAGCGGCGGGACAGTGGCCACCGAGGAGCTGTTTTTT
CDR3 protein: CSGGTVATEELFF

D gene: TRBD2
clone size: -
J gene: TRBJ2-1
V gene: TRBV12-3/TRBV12-4
CDR3 DNA: TGTGCCAGCAGTTGGGGTGGGGCTAGCGGGAGTTCCTACAATGAGCAGTTCTTC
CDR3 protein: CASSWGGASGSSYNEQFF

D gene: TRBD1
clone size: -
J gene: TRBJ2-7
V gene: TRBV10-2
CDR3 DNA: TGCGCCAGCAGTGAAACGTCAGGGGGCTTCTACGAGCAGTACTTC
CDR3 protein: CASSETSGGFYEQYF

D gene: -
clone size: -
J gene: TRBJ2-3
V gene: TRBV12-3/TRBV12-4
CDR3 DNA: TGTGCCAGCAGAGGGGCCCGCACAGATGCGCAGTATTTT
CDR3 protein: CASRGARTDAQYF

D gene: -
clone size: -
J gene: TRBJ2-7
V gene: TRBV27
CDR3 DNA: TGTGCCAGCAGCCCTCGGGCAATGCTCCACGAGCAGTACTTC
CDR3 protein: CASSPRAMLHEQYF

D gene: -
clone size: few
J gene: TRBJ2-7
V gene: TRBV20-1
CDR3 DNA: TGCAGTGCTAAGAGATCATCAGCCTCCTACGAGCAGTACTTC
CDR3 protein: CSAKRSSASYEQYF

D gene: -
clone size: few
J gene: TRBJ2-3
V gene: TRBV5-1
CDR3 DNA: TGCGCCAGCTGCCGAGGAGGGAGTGGGGCAGATACGCAGTATTTT
CDR3 protein: CASCRGGSGADTQYF

D gene: -
clone size: -
J gene: TRBJ1-1
V gene: TRBV6-1
CDR3 DNA: TGTGCCAGCACGCAACTTATGGCTGAAGCTTTCTTT
CDR3 protein: CASTQLMAEAFF

D gene: TRBD2
clone size: many
J gene: TRBJ2-1
V gene: TRBV12-3/TRBV12-4
CDR3 DNA: TGTGCCAGCAGTTTCCGACTAGCGGGAGATGAGCAGTTCTTC
CDR3 protein: CASSFRLAGDEQFF

D gene: TRBD2
clone size: few
J gene: TRBJ2-7
V gene: TRBV20-1
CDR3 DNA: TGCAGTGCAATAGCGGGAGGGCCCAGCGAGCAGTACTTC
CDR3 protein: CSAIAGGPSEQYF

D gene: -
clone size: few
J gene: TRBJ2-3
V gene: TRBV12-3/TRBV12-4
CDR3 DNA: TGTGCCAGCAGCCCTGGGGTAGGCACAGATACGCAGTATTTT
CDR3 protein: CASSPGVGTDTQYF

D gene: TRBD1
clone size: -
J gene: TRBJ1-5
V gene: TRBV19
CDR3 DNA: TGTGCCAGTGTGCTACAGGGGAAAGGGGTAAATCAGCCCCAGCATTTT
CDR3 protein: CASVLQGKGVNQPQHF

D gene: -
clone size: few
J gene: TRBJ1-1
V gene: TRBV7-3
CDR3 DNA: TGTGCCAGCAGCCCGGGGGAGGGGAACACTGAAGCTTTCTTT
CDR3 protein: CASSPGEGNTEAFF

D gene: -
clone size: few
J gene: TRBJ1-5
V gene: TRBV29-1
CDR3 DNA: TGCAGCGTTGAAGAGGGGGATCAGCCCCAGCATTTT
CDR3 protein: CSVEEGDQPQHF

D gene: TRBD2
clone size: -
J gene: TRBJ2-1
V gene: TRBV7-3
CDR3 DNA: TGTGCCAGAGAAATCGGACTAGCGGGCAATGAGCAGTTCTTC
CDR3 protein: CAREIGLAGNEQFF

D gene: -
clone size: few
J gene: TRBJ1-1
V gene: TRBV12-3/TRBV12-4
CDR3 DNA: TGTGCCAGCAGTCTTGGACCCGGAGAAGCTTTCTTT
CDR3 protein: CASSLGPGEAFF

D gene: -
clone size: -
J gene: TRBJ2-1
V gene: TRBV6-2/TRBV6-3
CDR3 DNA: TGTGCCAGCACTAAATCGTACAGGTCCTTATCCTACAATGAGCAGTTCTTC
CDR3 protein: CASTKSYRSLSYNEQFF

D gene: -
clone size: -
J gene: TRBJ1-4
V gene: TRBV7-6
CDR3 DNA: TGTGCCGCTCGGAGGGGCGATGAAAAACTGTTTTTT
CDR3 protein: CAARRGDEKLFF

D gene: -
clone size: many
J gene: TRBJ2-1
V gene: TRBV12-3/TRBV12-4
CDR3 DNA: TGTGCCAGCAGTTTAACCGGGCCACCCAAGCAGTTCTTC
CDR3 protein: CASSLTGPPKQFF

D gene: -
clone size: few
J gene: TRBJ1-1
V gene: TRBV12-3/TRBV12-4
CDR3 DNA: TGTGCCAGCACCTGGGCCTCGGGCACTGAAGCTTTCTTT
CDR3 protein: CASTWASGTEAFF

D gene: -
clone size: -
J gene: TRBJ2-5
V gene: TRBV5-1
CDR3 DNA: TGCGCCAGCAGCTTGGGAGAGACAGGAGGCCAAGAGACCCAGTACTTC
CDR3 protein: CASSLGETGGQETQYF

D gene: -
clone size: -
J gene: TRBJ1-5
V gene: TRBV15
CDR3 DNA: TGTGCCACCAGCAGACACGTCCTTAATCAGCCCCAGCATTTT
CDR3 protein: CATSRHVLNQPQHF

D gene: TRBD2
clone size: -
J gene: TRBJ2-2
V gene: TRBV4-1
CDR3 DNA: TGCGCCAGCAGCCAATCCCCACTAGCGGTGAACACCGGGGAGCTGTTTTTT
CDR3 protein: CASSQSPLAVNTGELFF

D gene: -
clone size: -
J gene: TRBJ2-5
V gene: TRBV5-1
CDR3 DNA: TGCGCCAGCTTCCTACCGGGGGAAGAGACCCAGTACTTC
CDR3 protein: CASFLPGEETQYF

D gene: -
clone size: -
J gene: TRBJ2-3
V gene: TRBV12-3/TRBV12-4
CDR3 DNA: TGTGCCAGCAGTTTCTACAGATCTAGCACAGATACGCAGTATTTT
CDR3 protein: CASSFYRSSTDTQYF

D gene: TRBD2
clone size: -
J gene: TRBJ2-2
V gene: TRBV20-1
CDR3 DNA: TGCGGTGCTAGTTCATCGGGGGGGCATACCGGGGAGCTGTTTTTT
CDR3 protein: CGASSSGGHTGELFF

D gene: TRBD1
clone size: few
J gene: TRBJ1-2
V gene: TRBV5-1
CDR3 DNA: TGCGCCAGCAGCTCTTTCACAGGGGGCGATGGCTACACCTTC
CDR3 protein: CASSSFTGGDGYTF